Given below is one TCR beta chain in context. The sample belongs to a study of blood T cell repertoires in COVID-19. Across the study: From T cells, B-cell-depleted T cells, or PBMCs came the material, which was cDNA or gDNA.

Assay used: immunoSEQ multiplex PCR; TCRdb lists only in-frame clones, some missing. The table lists 60,000 to 70,000 clones, 70% to 85% of them singletons. Germline V CDR1 and CDR2: SQVTM, ANQGSEA. The CDR3 is 13 amino acids. The V segment lost 7 bases and the J segment 4 bases; nucleotides outside the gene matches: 8. V and J are TRBV29-1 and TRBJ2-5; TRBD2 aligns across 8 bases. Sequenced material: peripheral blood. This sequence originates from a human donor in a cohort sampled during active COVID-19. This CDR3 is CSARGGQGETQYF. In nucleotides, the CDR3 is TGCAGCGCTCGGGGGGGGCAGGGAGAGACCCAGTACTTC.